The 13 T cell receptor beta chains listed next were all sequenced from one sample in a study of control samples from healthy donors and cancer patients. The table came from immunoSEQ multiplex PCR; TCRdb's copy has only in-frame clones and leaves some out. The table lists some 54,000 clones, approximately 96% of them singletons. The sample consisted of blood. These TCRs come from a woman in her 30s in good health.

V gene TRBV5-1 combines with J gene TRBJ2-3; 8 bases line up with TRBD2. The CDR3 totals 15 residues. Trimming cost V 6 bases and J 0 bases; bases outside gene matches: 6. The germline V gene encodes CDR1 SGHRS and CDR2 YFSETQ. The chain's CDR3 is CASTPGGRSTDTQYF. DNA of the CDR3: TGCGCCAGCACCCCGGGCGGGAGGAGCACAGATACGCAGTATTTT.

This clone was picked up one time. The rearrangement uses TRBV29-1 and TRBJ2-7, with 7 bases identical to TRBD2. Germline lookup yields CDR1 SQVTM and CDR2 ANQGSEA. V lost 6 bases to trimming and J lost 4 bases; unmatched junction nucleotides: 9. This CDR3 comprises 13 residues. This chain's CDR3 is CSVGGGLFYEQYF. As DNA, the CDR3 is TGCAGCGTGGGGGGGGGACTCTTTTACGAGCAGTACTTC.

J is TRBJ2-3 and V is TRBV20-1; 8 bases map to TRBD2. The CDR3 runs to 11 residues. CDR1 and CDR2 (germline): DFQATT, SNEGSKA (reference sequence). This CDR3 reads CRGLAGDTQYF. The CDR3 DNA sequence: TGCAGGGGGCTAGCGGGAGATACGCAGTATTTT.

DNA of the CDR3: TGTGCCAGCAGCTTAGCCCTAGTCGGGGGATTCACTGAAGCTTTCTTT. Encoded protein: CASSLALVGGFTEAFF. V is TRBV11-2 and J is TRBJ1-1; D may be TRBD1 (5 bases). The CDR3 is 16 amino acids. Germline values: CDR1 SGHAT, CDR2 FQNNGV. V dropped 1 base and J dropped 4 bases, with 16 bases sitting between them.

This chain connects TRBV27 to TRBJ2-3; D is ambiguous. This CDR3 spans 14 amino acids. CDR1 is MNHEY, CDR2 SMNVEV, per germline (reference sequence). V shed 6 bases and J shed 2 bases, with 12 bases lying between them. The CDR3 region has the DNA TGTGCCAGCAGCCTGGACGTATTCACAGATACGCAGTATTTT. Its translation is CASSLDVFTDTQYF.

The chain carries TRBV19 and TRBJ2-5; 7 bases agree with TRBD1. The V gene end was trimmed by 5 bases and the J gene end by 5 bases; junction bases not matched to a gene: 5. This CDR3 is built from 13 residues. The V gene's germline CDR1 is LNHDA and CDR2 SQIVND (reference sequence). The CDR3 sequence is CASSSTGSETQYF. The CDR3 DNA reads as TGTGCCAGTAGTTCGACAGGGTCCGAGACCCAGTACTTC.

The chain couples TRBV7-2 to TRBJ2-3, with unresolved D. The CDR3 is made up of 11 amino acids. Germline V gene sequence: CDR1 SGHTA, CDR2 FQGNSA. The ends were cut back, 5 bases at V and 3 bases at J, with 3 bases in the middle. The CDR3: CASSETDTQYF. In DNA form, the CDR3 reads TGTGCCAGCAGCGAGACAGATACGCAGTATTTT.

The table lists this clone with a count of one. The chain employs TRBV6-5 and TRBJ2-2; D is perhaps TRBD2 (6 bases). CDR3 length: 15 residues. Per the germline V gene, CDR1 is MNHEY and CDR2 is SVGAGI. V shed 10 bases and J shed 4 bases, with 19 bases lying between them. The CDR3: CATRGIGMSTGELFF. The CDR3, as DNA: TGTGCCACCCGGGGGATCGGGATGTCCACCGGGGAGCTGTTTTTT.

The CDR3 protein is CASSLTQGARNSPLHF. In DNA form, the CDR3 reads TGTGCCAGCTCATTGACTCAGGGGGCGCGGAATTCACCCCTCCACTTT. The chain recombines TRBV18 with TRBJ1-6; 8 bases agree with TRBD1. V shed 5 bases and J 7 bases; nucleotides not matched to a gene: 10. The germline CDR1 and CDR2 sequences are KGHSH and LQKENI. CDR3 length: 16 amino acids.

This sequence joins TRBV5-8 and TRBJ1-2; D possibly corresponds to TRBD1 (5 bases). V lost 2 bases and J 7 bases, leaving 12 bases between the germline ends. CDR1 is SGHTS, CDR2 YDEGEE, per germline. The CDR3 spans 13 residues. CDR3 in amino acids: CASSFGGSLGYTF. Here the CDR3 DNA reads TGTGCCAGCAGCTTCGGGGGATCCCTTGGCTACACCTTC.

This clone was seen only once. The chain employs TRBV27 and TRBJ1-1; no firm D call. The germline V and J ends were trimmed by 0 bases and 4 bases, with 12 bases remaining between them. The CDR3 sequence is 15 residues long. Germline loops: CDR1 MNHEY, CDR2 SMNVEV (reference sequence). This chain's CDR3 is CASSLSKRVGTEAFF. DNA of the CDR3: TGTGCCAGCAGTTTATCGAAGAGGGTTGGCACTGAAGCTTTCTTT.

This chain links TRBV5-1 with TRBJ2-3; D not resolved. CDR1 and CDR2 (germline): SGHRS, YFSETQ. V lost 2 bases, J lost 2 bases, and 12 bases lay in between. CDR3 length: 15 amino acids. DNA for the CDR3: TGCGCCAGCAGCTTTTACAACCAACTCACAGATACGCAGTATTTT. Protein product: CASSFYNQLTDTQYF. Filled out from reference TRBV5-1 and TRBJ2-3, the complete variable domain reads KAGVTQTPRYLIKTRGQQVTLSCSPISGHRSVSWYQQTPGQGLQFLFEYFSETQRNKGNFPGRFSGRQFSNSRSEMNVSTLELGDSALYLCASSFYNQLTDTQYFGPGTRLTVL.

The chain joins TRBV6-5 to TRBJ2-1; a possible D gene is TRBD1 (7 bases). The CDR3 is made up of 16 amino acids. Trimming stripped 2 bases from V and 7 bases from J, with 18 bases between. Germline V gene data show CDR1 as MNHEY and CDR2 as SVGAGI. CDR3 sequence reads: CASSYLRQGGLNEQFF. The CDR3 bases are TGTGCCAGCAGTTACCTCCGGCAGGGGGGATTAAATGAGCAGTTCTTC.